A selection of T cell receptor beta chains follows, all from one sample in a study of T cell clonotyping in hematopoietic cell transplantation. Repertoires were generated with immunoSEQ multiplex PCR, while TCRdb's copy carries only in-frame clones and drops some. The sample lists just over 8,500 clones, 85% occurring once. Material: PBMCs, obtained 180 days after allogeneic stem cell transplant. The receptors stem from a female patient in her 30s who had an allogeneic stem cell transplant, so the T cells may come from the graft donor. Some clones in this sample may be carry-over from other donors' samples. The conserved cysteine and the conserved F or W are not part of the CDR3 here. A D gene is named only where the DNA matches it firmly.

len: 11
d_gene: NA
v_gene: TRBV11-2
CDR3aa: ASSLGLNYGYT

len: 12
d_gene: NA
v_gene: TRBV6-5
CDR3aa: ASSYSGTAHEQF

len: 13
d_gene: NA
v_gene: TRBV2
CDR3aa: AITTGRGGANVLT

len: 12
d_gene: TRBD2
v_gene: TRBV30
CDR3aa: AWSNQLAGGNGF

len: 13
d_gene: TRBD1
v_gene: TRBV28
CDR3aa: ASSPRQGWGEKLF

len: 9
d_gene: TRBD1
v_gene: TRBV20-1
CDR3aa: SAVTGHGYT

len: 14
d_gene: NA
v_gene: TRBV4-3
CDR3aa: ASSQEGHPTQETQY

len: 11
d_gene: NA
v_gene: TRBV1
CDR3aa: TSSHRCNQPQH

len: 14
d_gene: TRBD2
v_gene: TRBV6-4
CDR3aa: ASSDSASGGTDTQY

len: 14
d_gene: NA
v_gene: TRBV6-5
CDR3aa: ASSSRKQGPGQPQH

len: 18
d_gene: TRBD2
v_gene: TRBV7-3
CDR3aa: ASSPQTSGGAKSNTGELF